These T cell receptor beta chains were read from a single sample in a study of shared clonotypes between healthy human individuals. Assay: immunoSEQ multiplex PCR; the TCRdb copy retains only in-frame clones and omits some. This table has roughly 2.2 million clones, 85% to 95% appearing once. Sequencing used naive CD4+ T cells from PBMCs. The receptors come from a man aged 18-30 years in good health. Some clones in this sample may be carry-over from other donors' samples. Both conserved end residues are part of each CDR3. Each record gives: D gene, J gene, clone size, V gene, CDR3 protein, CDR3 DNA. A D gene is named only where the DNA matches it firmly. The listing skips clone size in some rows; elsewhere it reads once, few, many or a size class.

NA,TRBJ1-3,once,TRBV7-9,CASSSGGGSGNTIYF,TGTGCCAGCAGCTCTGGCGGGGGCTCTGGAAACACCATATATTTT
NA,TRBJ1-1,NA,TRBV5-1,CASSKDGNTEAFF,TGCGCCAGCAGTAAGGATGGGAACACTGAAGCTTTCTTT
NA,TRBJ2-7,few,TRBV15,CATAKDISYEQYF,TGTGCCACCGCCAAGGACATCTCCTACGAGCAGTACTTC
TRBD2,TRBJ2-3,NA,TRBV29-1,CSVEGDSPSGQSTDTQYF,TGCAGCGTTGAAGGCGATTCCCCTAGCGGTCAGAGCACAGATACGCAGTATTTT
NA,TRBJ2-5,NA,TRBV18,CASSPDLGETQYF,TGTGCCAGCTCACCTGACTTAGGAGAGACCCAGTACTTC
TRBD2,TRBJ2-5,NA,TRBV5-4,CASSLEGGRQETQYF,TGTGCCAGCAGCTTGGAGGGAGGGAGGCAAGAGACCCAGTACTTC
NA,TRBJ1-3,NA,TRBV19,CASSSPFGAGNTIYF,TGTGCCAGTAGTAGCCCTTTCGGGGCTGGAAACACCATATATTTT
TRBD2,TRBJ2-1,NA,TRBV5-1,CASSLTRGTSGRYEQFF,TGCGCCAGCAGCTTGACCCGAGGGACTAGCGGGAGATATGAGCAGTTCTTC
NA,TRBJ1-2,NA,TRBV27,CASSLLPPQGRPLNGYTF,TGTGCCAGCAGTTTATTGCCCCCTCAGGGACGGCCCCTAAATGGCTACACCTTC
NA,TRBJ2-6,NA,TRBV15,CATSLRTGDRTSSGANVLTF,TGTGCCACCAGCCTAAGAACGGGGGACAGAACATCATCTGGGGCCAACGTCCTGACTTTC
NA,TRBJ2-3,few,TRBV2,CASSVTDTQYF,TGTGCCAGCAGTGTGACAGATACGCAGTATTTT
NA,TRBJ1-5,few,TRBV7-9,CASSSANSNQPQHF,TGTGCCAGCAGCTCGGCGAATAGCAATCAGCCCCAGCATTTT
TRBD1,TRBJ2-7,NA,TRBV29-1,CSVGDRGIYEQYF,TGCAGCGTGGGGGACAGGGGGATCTACGAGCAGTACTTC
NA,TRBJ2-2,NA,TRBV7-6,CASSLTTTPGNAKAGELFF,TGTGCCAGCAGCTTAACTACTACTCCGGGCAACGCTAAGGCCGGGGAGCTGTTTTTT
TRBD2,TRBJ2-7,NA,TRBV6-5,CASSYSGGRRNEQYF,TGTGCCAGCAGTTACTCGGGGGGGAGGAGGAACGAGCAGTACTTC
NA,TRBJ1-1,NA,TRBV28,CATDSRVEFPEAFF,TGTGCCACCGATAGTCGGGTCGAATTCCCTGAAGCTTTCTTT
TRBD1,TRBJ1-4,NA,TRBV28,CASRGTGIWEKLFF,TGTGCCAGCAGGGGGACAGGGATTTGGGAAAAACTGTTTTTT
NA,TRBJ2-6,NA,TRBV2,CASRDPPEGANVLTF,TGTGCCAGCAGGGATCCCCCGGAAGGGGCCAACGTCCTGACTTTC
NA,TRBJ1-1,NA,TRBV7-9,CASSRPPIEAFF,TGTGCCAGCAGCCGCCCTCCGATTGAAGCTTTCTTT
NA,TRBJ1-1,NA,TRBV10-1,CASSESTGRWTEAFF,TGCGCCAGCAGTGAGTCGACAGGCCGCTGGACTGAAGCTTTCTTT
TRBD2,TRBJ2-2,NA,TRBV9,CASGGRAANTGELFF,TGTGCCAGCGGGGGGAGGGCCGCGAACACCGGGGAGCTGTTTTTT
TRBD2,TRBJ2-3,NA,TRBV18,CASSPSGLAIGVETQYF,TGTGCCAGCTCACCATCGGGACTAGCGATCGGGGTAGAAACGCAGTATTTT
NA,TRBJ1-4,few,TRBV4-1,CASSQVHEKLFF,TGCGCCAGCAGCCAAGTTCATGAAAAACTGTTTTTT
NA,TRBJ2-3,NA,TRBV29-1,CSVEGRMNTDTQYF,TGCAGCGTTGAGGGACGGATGAACACAGATACGCAGTATTTT
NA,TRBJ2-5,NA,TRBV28,CASSSTQGRATQYF,TGTGCCAGCAGTTCGACCCAGGGCAGGGCGACCCAGTACTTC
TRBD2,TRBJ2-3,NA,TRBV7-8,CASSLAGGVTDTQYF,TGTGCCAGCAGCTTAGCTGGGGGGGTGACAGATACGCAGTATTTT
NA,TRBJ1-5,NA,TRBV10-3,CAISEKGGVWINQPQHF,TGTGCCATCAGTGAGAAAGGGGGAGTGTGGATCAATCAGCCCCAGCATTTT
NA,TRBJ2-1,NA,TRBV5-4,CASSLIRWGSSYNEQFF,TGTGCCAGCAGCTTGATACGTTGGGGGAGCTCCTACAATGAGCAGTTCTTC
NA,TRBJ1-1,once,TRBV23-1,CASSHIVQGVIF,TGCGCCAGCAGTCATATCGTTCAGGGAGTGATCTTT
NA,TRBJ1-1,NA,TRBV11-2,CASTPREGPEAFF,TGTGCCAGCACCCCCAGGGAGGGCCCTGAAGCTTTCTTT
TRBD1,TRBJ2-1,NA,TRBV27,CASSWNRGRGNEQFF,TGTGCCAGCAGTTGGAACAGGGGGCGTGGGAATGAGCAGTTCTTC
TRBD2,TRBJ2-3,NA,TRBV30,CAWSGASGSPDTQYF,TGTGCCTGGAGTGGGGCTAGCGGGAGCCCAGATACGCAGTATTTT
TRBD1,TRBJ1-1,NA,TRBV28,CASSLWYRGDTEAFF,TGTGCCAGCAGTTTATGGTACAGGGGGGACACTGAAGCTTTCTTT
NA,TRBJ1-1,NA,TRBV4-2,CASSHSVGHQNTEAFF,TGTGCCAGCAGCCATTCGGTGGGACACCAGAACACTGAAGCTTTCTTT
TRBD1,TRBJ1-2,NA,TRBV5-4,CASSPGTGGNRYGYTF,TGTGCCAGCAGCCCCGGGACAGGGGGCAATCGGTATGGCTACACCTTC
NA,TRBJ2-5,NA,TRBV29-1,CSVAGILRKETQYF,TGCAGCGTTGCTGGTATCCTTCGTAAAGAGACCCAGTACTTC
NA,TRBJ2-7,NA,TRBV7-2,CASTRSYGEQYF,TGTGCCAGCACGCGCTCTTATGGCGAGCAGTACTTC